This is a list of T cell receptor beta chains from one sample in a study of T cell repertoires in cytomegalovirus infection. Their antigens remain unidentified. TCRdb recomputed calls from the reads with MiXCR, one row per CDR3 protein. The repertoire consists of fewer than 850,000 distinct CDR3 sequences, with under 35% occurring once and the leading ten covering around 13%. This material consisted of cultured CD8+ T cells from PBMCs, taken from culture after CMV antigen stimulation. The receptor set was obtained from a human donor in good health (CMV status not recorded). Some clones in this sample may be carry-over from other donors' samples. The CDR3 runs from the conserved cysteine through the conserved F or W. The order of the fields is V gene, clone size, J gene, D gene, CDR3 length, CDR3 protein, CDR3 DNA. D genes are given only for firm matches. Clone size is given for some rows only: seen once, a few or many times, or a class if the clone is expanded.

>TRBV7-3|few|TRBJ2-3|.|14
CASSAGMGTDTQYF
TGTGCCAGCAGCGCGGGGATGGGAACAGATACGCAGTATTTT
>TRBV7-9|many|TRBJ1-6|.|15
CASSGSYRDNSPLHF
TGTGCCAGCAGCGGATCTTACAGGGATAATTCACCCCTCCACTTT
>TRBV4-2|few|TRBJ1-5|TRBD1|16
CASSQGTGENNQPQHF
TGTGCCAGCAGCCAAGGGACAGGGGAAAACAATCAGCCCCAGCATTTT
>TRBV7-9|few|TRBJ2-7|.|14
CASSFVEEGYEQYF
TGTGCCAGCAGCTTCGTCGAAGAGGGCTACGAGCAGTACTTC
>TRBV4-1|few|TRBJ2-1|TRBD1|15
CASSHGTGVGDEQFF
TGCGCCAGCAGCCACGGAACAGGGGTTGGCGATGAGCAGTTCTTC
>TRBV4-3|.|TRBJ2-3|TRBD2|16
CASSHPSGGDTDTQYF
TGCGCCAGCAGCCACCCTAGCGGGGGGGATACAGATACGCAGTATTTT
>TRBV14|.|TRBJ1-2|TRBD1|15
CASSHRRDRGYGYTF
TGTGCCAGCAGCCATCGCCGGGACAGGGGGTATGGCTACACCTTC
>TRBV6-1|many|TRBJ2-1|TRBD2|18
CASPRPLAGYSSYNEQFF
TGTGCCAGCCCCAGGCCGCTAGCGGGGTACAGCTCCTACAATGAGCAGTTCTTC
>TRBV7-8|many|TRBJ1-2|TRBD1|14
CASSHQGENYGYTF
TGTGCCAGCAGCCATCAGGGGGAAAACTATGGCTACACCTTC
>TRBV7-2|many|TRBJ1-1|.|13
CASSWSTGREAFF
TGTGCCAGCAGCTGGTCGACAGGTCGTGAAGCTTTCTTT
>TRBV2|.|TRBJ2-3|.|15
CASIAGTQTLDTQYF
TGTGCCAGCATTGCCGGGACTCAGACTTTAGATACGCAGTATTTT
>TRBV9|many|TRBJ1-1|TRBD1|14
CASSPGDRGTEAFF
TGTGCCAGCAGCCCCGGGGACAGGGGCACTGAAGCTTTCTTT
>TRBV12-3/TRBV12-4|.|TRBJ2-4|TRBD2|13
CASQLAGENIQYF
TGTGCCAGCCAACTAGCGGGGGAGAACATTCAGTACTTC
>TRBV7-4|.|TRBJ2-7|TRBD2|16
CASSDRTSGVSYEQYF
TGTGCCAGCAGCGATAGGACTAGCGGGGTCTCCTACGAGCAGTACTTC
>TRBV2|.|TRBJ2-1|.|14
CAITRGAADNEQFF
TGTGCCATTACTAGGGGGGCGGCGGACAATGAGCAGTTCTTC
>TRBV12-3/TRBV12-4|.|TRBJ1-5|.|14
CASSSSGEDQPQHF
TGTGCCAGCAGTTCCTCAGGGGAGGATCAGCCCCAGCATTTT
>TRBV7-8|.|TRBJ2-1|TRBD1|18
CASSLEVPGTGALFGQFF
TGTGCCAGCAGCTTAGAGGTCCCCGGGACAGGGGCGTTGTTTGGGCAGTTCTTC
>TRBV5-1|.|TRBJ2-1|.|15
CASSPLTGPYNEQFF
TGCGCCAGCAGCCCCTTAACAGGCCCCTACAATGAGCAGTTCTTC
>TRBV12-3/TRBV12-4|few|TRBJ2-7|.|14
CASSLGVGGYEQYF
TGTGCCAGCAGCTTGGGGGTTGGGGGCTACGAGCAGTACTTC
>TRBV7-6|many|TRBJ2-1|.|14
CASSLARRGNEQFF
TGTGCCAGCAGCTTAGCGCGAAGGGGGAATGAGCAGTTCTTC
>TRBV7-9|few|TRBJ2-7|.|13
CASSLANRYEQYF
TGTGCCAGCAGCTTAGCCAACCGGTACGAGCAGTACTTC
>TRBV7-9|.|TRBJ1-1|.|14
CASKEPWQVTEAFF
TGTGCCAGCAAGGAACCTTGGCAAGTCACTGAAGCTTTCTTT
>TRBV19|.|TRBJ2-7|TRBD1|14
CASSAGTGGYEQYF
TGTGCCAGTAGTGCCGGGACAGGGGGTTACGAGCAGTACTTC